This T cell receptor beta chain was captured in a study of shared clonotypes between healthy human individuals. The V and J ends lost 7 bases and 5 bases, in that order; junction bases with no gene match: 14. CDR3 length: 15 amino acids. Germline CDR1 is SQVTM and CDR2 is ANQGSEA. Using ten immunoSEQ deep assay plates, investigators sequenced unsorted PBMC DNA. Method: immunoSEQ multiplex PCR; TCRdb's copy keeps in-frame clones and lacks some. The sample includes roughly 490,000 clones, 79% of them seen just once. For unsorted samples, genomic DNA was extracted from 75 million to 90 million PBMCs. This chain connects TRBV29-1 to TRBJ2-7; 10 bases map to TRBD2. The sequenced sample consisted of PBMCs. This clonotype was obtained from a woman in her thirties or forties in good health. Some clones in this sample may be carry-over from other donors' samples. The CDR3 DNA reads TGCAGCGCCCTATCTAGCGGGAGAGCATCGGACGAGCAGTACTTC. The encoded protein is CSALSSGRASDEQYF.